This TCR beta chain comes out of a study of T cell clusters in autoimmune cytopenias. Study-wide points: Functional roles of the in silico T cell clusters still await experimental validation. Primary autoimmune cytopenia patients seemingly lacked the physiological T cell clusters found in healthy donors. TRB repertoire shifts in secondary cytopenia and chronic lymphocytic leukemia mostly reflected lymphoma, not autoimmunity.

TRB amplification used approximately 250 ng of peripheral blood genomic DNA. As to this clonotype: What it binds is not known.

TRB was amplified by touch-down multiplex PCR, primer pools A and B combined. TCRdb reprocessed the multiplex PCR reads, keeping one entry per CDR3 protein, no DNA. In total, the table holds some 15,000 distinct CDR3 sequences. The germline gives CDR1 SQVTM, CDR2 ANQGSEA. The CDR3 totals 12 residues. Separately, the same data were catalogued under a study of T cell repertoires in aging, cancer and after chemotherapy. That study reports: Six age groups, ranging from 30 or younger to 70 or older, included the donors.

Material: peripheral blood. The TCR comes from a human donor in good health. The chain couples TRBV29-1 to TRBJ1-2; TCRdb names TRBD1, which stays unverified in the absence of DNA. The CDR3 spells CSVVTGVGSYTF.